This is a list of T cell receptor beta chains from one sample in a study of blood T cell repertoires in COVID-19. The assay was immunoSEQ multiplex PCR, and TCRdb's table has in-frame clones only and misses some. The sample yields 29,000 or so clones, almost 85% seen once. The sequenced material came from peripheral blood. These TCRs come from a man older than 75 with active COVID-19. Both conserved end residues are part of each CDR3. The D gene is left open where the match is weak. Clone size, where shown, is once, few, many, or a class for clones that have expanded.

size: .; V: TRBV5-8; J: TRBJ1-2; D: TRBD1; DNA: TGTGCCAGCAGCTTGACGACAGGGGATGGCTACACCTTC; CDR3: CASSLTTGDGYTF
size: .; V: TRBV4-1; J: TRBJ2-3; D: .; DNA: TGCGCCAGCAGCTCCTCACCAAATACCAGGGGCTCGGATACGCAGTATTTT; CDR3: CASSSSPNTRGSDTQYF
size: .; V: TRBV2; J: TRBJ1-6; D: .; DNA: TGTGCCAGCACCACTTACGAGTTGAGAAATGGTAATTCACCCCTCCACTTT; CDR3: CASTTYELRNGNSPLHF
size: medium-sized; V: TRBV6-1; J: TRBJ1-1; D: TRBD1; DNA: TGTGCCAGCAGTGAAGAAGGGGGCGGTAGGACTGAAGCTTTCTTT; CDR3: CASSEEGGGRTEAFF
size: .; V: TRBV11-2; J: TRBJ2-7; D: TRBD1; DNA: TGTGCCAGCAGCCCGTTAGGGACAGGGAACCACGAGCAGTACTTC; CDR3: CASSPLGTGNHEQYF
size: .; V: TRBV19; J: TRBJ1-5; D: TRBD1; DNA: TGTGCCAGTACCGAGGGGGCCGTTCAGCCCCAGCATTTT; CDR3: CASTEGAVQPQHF
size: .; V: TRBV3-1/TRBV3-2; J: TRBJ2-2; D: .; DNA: TGTGCCAGCAGCCCCTTCACCGGGGTCGGGGAGCTGTTTTTT; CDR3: CASSPFTGVGELFF
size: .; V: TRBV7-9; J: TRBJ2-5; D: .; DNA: TGTGCCAGCAGCTTAGTGAGAGGGTTGCGCGAGACCCAGTACTTC; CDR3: CASSLVRGLRETQYF
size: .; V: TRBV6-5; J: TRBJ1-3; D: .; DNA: TGTGCCAGCAGTTCTAGCCCGAACTCTGGAAACACCATATATTTT; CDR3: CASSSSPNSGNTIYF
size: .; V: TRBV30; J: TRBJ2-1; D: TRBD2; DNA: TGTGCCTGGAGCCCGATGGGGCTAGCGGGGACCCCCTACAATGAGCAGTTCTTC; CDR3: CAWSPMGLAGTPYNEQFF
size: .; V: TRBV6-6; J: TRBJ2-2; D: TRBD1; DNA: TGTGCCAGCAGTACTTTGACAGGGGGCAGGGAGCTGTTTTTT; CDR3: CASSTLTGGRELFF
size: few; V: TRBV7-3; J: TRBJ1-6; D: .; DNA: TGTGCCAGCAGCTTACGAGGGCTAGGTGGTAATTCACCCCTCCACTTT; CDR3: CASSLRGLGGNSPLHF
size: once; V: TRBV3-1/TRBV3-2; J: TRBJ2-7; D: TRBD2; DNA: TGTGCCAGCAGCCTTGGACTAGCGGGGTTAGAGCAGTACTTC; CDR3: CASSLGLAGLEQYF
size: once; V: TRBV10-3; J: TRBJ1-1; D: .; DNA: TGTGCCATCAGTGAGACGCAGACAGGAGACACTGAAGCTTTCTTT; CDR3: CAISETQTGDTEAFF
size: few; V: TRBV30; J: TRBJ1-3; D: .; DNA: TGTGCCTGGAGTGTCCCCGGACAGCTTTCTGGAAACACCATATATTTT; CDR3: CAWSVPGQLSGNTIYF
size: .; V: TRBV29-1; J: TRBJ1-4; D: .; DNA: TGCAGCGCTCAGGGTAATGAAAAACTGTTTTTT; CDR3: CSAQGNEKLFF
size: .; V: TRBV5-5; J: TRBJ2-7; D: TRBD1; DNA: TGTGCCAGCAGCGAGGGACAGCAGCCGTACGAGCAGTACTTC; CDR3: CASSEGQQPYEQYF
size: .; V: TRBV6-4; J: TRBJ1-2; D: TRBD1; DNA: TGTGCCAGTAGTGACCCCCGGACAGGGAGAGGCTACACCTTC; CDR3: CASSDPRTGRGYTF
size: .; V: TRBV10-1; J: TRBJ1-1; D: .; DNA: TGCGCCAGCAGTGAGTCGATAGTTGAGCACACTGAAGCTTTCTTT; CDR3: CASSESIVEHTEAFF
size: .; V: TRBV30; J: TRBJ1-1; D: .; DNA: TGTGCCTGGAATCTACAGGGAAGTATGTCTGAAGCTTTCTTT; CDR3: CAWNLQGSMSEAFF
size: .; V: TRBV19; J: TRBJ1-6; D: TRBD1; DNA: TGTGCCATGAGACAGGGGGCCGCAGATTCACCCCTCCACTTT; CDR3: CAMRQGAADSPLHF
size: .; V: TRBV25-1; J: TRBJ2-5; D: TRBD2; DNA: TGTGCCAGCAGGGTAGCGGGGGGGGTGGAGACCCAGTACTTC; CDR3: CASRVAGGVETQYF
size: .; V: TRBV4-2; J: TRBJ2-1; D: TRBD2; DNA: TGTGCCAGCAGAGGAGCGGGGGCCTACAATGAGCAGTTCTTC; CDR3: CASRGAGAYNEQFF
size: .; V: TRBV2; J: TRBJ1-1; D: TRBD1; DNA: TGTGCCAGCAATACAGGGGCCAACACTGAAGCTTTCTTT; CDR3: CASNTGANTEAFF
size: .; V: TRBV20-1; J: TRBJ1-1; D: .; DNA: TGCAGTGCTAGTCCTACCCGGAGGCGGACTGAAGCTTTCTTT; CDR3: CSASPTRRRTEAFF
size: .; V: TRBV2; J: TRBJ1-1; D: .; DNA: TGTGCCAGCAGCCCCACCGGAGGGGACACTGAAGCTTTCTTT; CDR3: CASSPTGGDTEAFF
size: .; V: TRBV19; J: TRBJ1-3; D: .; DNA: TGTGCCAGTTCGACAGTCTCTGGAAACACCATATATTTT; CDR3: CASSTVSGNTIYF
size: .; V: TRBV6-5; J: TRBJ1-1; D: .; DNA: TGTGCCAGCAGAGAGCGGATTTTGAACACTGAAGCTTTCTTT; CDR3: CASRERILNTEAFF
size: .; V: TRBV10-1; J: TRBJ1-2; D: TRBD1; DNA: TGCGCCAGGGATGGGACAGGAGCTAACTATGGCTACACCTTC; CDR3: CARDGTGANYGYTF
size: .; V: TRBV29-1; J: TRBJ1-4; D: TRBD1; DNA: TGCAGCGCCGGGACAGGGGGATACGAAAAACTGTTTTTT; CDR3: CSAGTGGYEKLFF
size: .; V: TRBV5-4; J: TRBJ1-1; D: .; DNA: TGTGCCAGCAGCTTGGGCGGGGCGATGAACACTGAAGCTTTCTTT; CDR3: CASSLGGAMNTEAFF
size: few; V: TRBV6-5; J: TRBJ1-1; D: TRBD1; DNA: TGTGCCAGCAGCAGAGGGGGCTACACTGAAGCTTTCTTT; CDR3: CASSRGGYTEAFF
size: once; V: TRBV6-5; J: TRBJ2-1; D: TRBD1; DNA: TGTGCCAGCAGTTTAGACAGGGATTCCTACAATGAGCAGTTCTTC; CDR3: CASSLDRDSYNEQFF
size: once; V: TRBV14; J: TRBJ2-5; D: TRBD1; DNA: TGTGCCAGCGGATCAACAGGGGGCTGGACTGAGACCCAGTACTTC; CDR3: CASGSTGGWTETQYF
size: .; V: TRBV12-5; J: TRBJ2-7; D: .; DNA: TGTGCTAGTGGTTTGGTACTAACAAATCAATTGGGCGAGCAGTACTTC; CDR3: CASGLVLTNQLGEQYF
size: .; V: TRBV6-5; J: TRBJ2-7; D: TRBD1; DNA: TGTGCCACCATAGCAGGGGGCTTGAGCTCCTACGAGCAGTACTTC; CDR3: CATIAGGLSSYEQYF
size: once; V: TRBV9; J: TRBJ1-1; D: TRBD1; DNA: TGTGCCAGCAGCGGATCGGGACAGGGCCCTGAAGCTTTCTTT; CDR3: CASSGSGQGPEAFF
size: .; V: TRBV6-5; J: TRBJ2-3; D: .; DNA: TGTGCCAGCAGCCGGGACATATCTAAACAGTATTTT; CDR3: CASSRDISKQYF
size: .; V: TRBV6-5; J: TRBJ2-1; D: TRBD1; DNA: TGTGCCAGCAGACAAACGACAGGGGCAATCAATGAGCAGTTCTTC; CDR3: CASRQTTGAINEQFF
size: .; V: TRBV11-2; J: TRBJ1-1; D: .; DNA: TGTGCCAGCAGCTCCCTTGTCAGGGGAGAAGCTTTCTTT; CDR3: CASSSLVRGEAFF
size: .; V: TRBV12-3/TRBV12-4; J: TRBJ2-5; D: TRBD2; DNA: TGTGCCAGCAGGAGCCCGGGGGGGACCCAGTACTTC; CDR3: CASRSPGGTQYF
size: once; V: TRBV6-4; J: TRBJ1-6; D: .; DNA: TGTGCCAGCAGTGACTCGGGCAGGGCGAATTCACCCCTCCACTTT; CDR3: CASSDSGRANSPLHF
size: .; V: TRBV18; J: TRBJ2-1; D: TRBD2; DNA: TGTGCCAGCTCACGAAGGACTAGCGGGGGGATTTACAATGAGCAGTTCTTC; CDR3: CASSRRTSGGIYNEQFF
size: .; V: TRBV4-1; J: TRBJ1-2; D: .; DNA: TGCGCCAGCAGCTTCCGGGACAAGTCCGGCTACACCTTC; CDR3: CASSFRDKSGYTF
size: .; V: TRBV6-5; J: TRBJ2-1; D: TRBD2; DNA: TGTGCCAGCAGCTACAGTGGGATGACTAGCGGGGGGGCCACGTTCTTC; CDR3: CASSYSGMTSGGATFF
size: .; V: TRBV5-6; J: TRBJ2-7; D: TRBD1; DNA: TGTGCCAGCAGCTTCGCTAAGGGGGCCAAGGACGAGCAGTACTTC; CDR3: CASSFAKGAKDEQYF
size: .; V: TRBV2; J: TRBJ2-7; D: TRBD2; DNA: TGTGCCAGCAGTGCATACGGGGGGGCGGCCTACGAGCAGTACTTC; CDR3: CASSAYGGAAYEQYF
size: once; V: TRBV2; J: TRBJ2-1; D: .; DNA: TGTGCCAGCAGTGTTTTGGACACCAACTACAATGAGCAGTTCTTC; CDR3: CASSVLDTNYNEQFF
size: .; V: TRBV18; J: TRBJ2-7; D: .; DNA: TGTGCCAGCTCACCTCCTGAGGGCTCCTACGAGCAGTACTTC; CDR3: CASSPPEGSYEQYF
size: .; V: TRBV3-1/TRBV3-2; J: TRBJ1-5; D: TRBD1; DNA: TGTGCCAGCAGCCCGACAGGGAATAGCAATCAGCCCCAGCATTTT; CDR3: CASSPTGNSNQPQHF